The rows below give T cell receptor beta chains drawn from one sample of a study of shared clonotypes between healthy human individuals. Sequencing was performed with immunoSEQ multiplex PCR; in TCRdb, only in-frame clones are kept and a portion is missing. Of 330,000 or so clones in the sample, roughly 80% were seen once. Sequenced input: memory CD4+ T cells sorted from blood. The receptors were gathered from a young man in good health. Each CDR3 is given with its conserved first and last residue. D genes are given only for firm matches. Expanded clones are given a class, and other clones once, few, many or no size at all.

D: -
J: TRBJ2-2
size: -
V: TRBV5-4
CDR3: CASSLNWGSGELFF
DNA: TGTGCCAGCAGCTTGAATTGGGGATCCGGGGAGCTGTTTTTT

D: -
J: TRBJ1-6
size: few
V: TRBV30
CDR3: CACHTPGTFNSPLHF
DNA: TGTGCCTGTCATACCCCCGGGACGTTTAATTCACCCCTCCACTTT

D: -
J: TRBJ2-1
size: -
V: TRBV4-1
CDR3: CASSSTQSSYNEQFF
DNA: TGCGCCAGCAGCAGCACTCAGAGCTCCTACAATGAGCAGTTCTTC

D: -
J: TRBJ1-2
size: -
V: TRBV4-3
CDR3: CASSPSAGIYGYTF
DNA: TGCGCCAGCAGCCCATCGGCTGGAATCTATGGCTACACCTTC

D: -
J: TRBJ1-1
size: -
V: TRBV7-8
CDR3: CASSSGRGEPGTEAFF
DNA: TGTGCCAGCAGCTCAGGGCGGGGTGAACCAGGGACTGAAGCTTTCTTT

D: TRBD2
J: TRBJ2-3
size: -
V: TRBV5-4
CDR3: CASSLLLAGGITDTQYF
DNA: TGTGCCAGCAGCTTGCTCCTAGCGGGAGGGATCACAGATACGCAGTATTTT

D: -
J: TRBJ2-5
size: -
V: TRBV25-1
CDR3: CASSRESGGIPHQETQYF
DNA: TGTGCCAGCAGCCGGGAGAGCGGAGGGATACCTCATCAAGAGACCCAGTACTTC

D: -
J: TRBJ2-5
size: -
V: TRBV5-4
CDR3: CASSEQETQYF
DNA: TGTGCCAGCAGCGAGCAAGAGACCCAGTACTTC

D: -
J: TRBJ2-7
size: -
V: TRBV27
CDR3: CASRPDGVREQYF
DNA: TGTGCCAGCCGCCCGGACGGGGTTAGGGAGCAGTACTTC

D: TRBD1
J: TRBJ2-7
size: -
V: TRBV2
CDR3: CANSGGASEQYF
DNA: TGTGCCAACTCAGGGGGCGCGTCCGAGCAGTACTTC

D: -
J: TRBJ2-3
size: -
V: TRBV18
CDR3: CASSPQPDTQYF
DNA: TGTGCCAGCTCACCACAGCCGGATACGCAGTATTTT

D: -
J: TRBJ2-7
size: -
V: TRBV7-9
CDR3: CASSASYEQYF
DNA: TGTGCCAGCAGCGCGAGCTACGAGCAGTACTTC

D: -
J: TRBJ1-1
size: many
V: TRBV29-1
CDR3: CSVGRGPTEAFF
DNA: TGCAGCGTAGGTCGGGGCCCCACTGAAGCTTTCTTT

D: -
J: TRBJ2-6
size: -
V: TRBV4-1
CDR3: CASSPTPSAAANVLTF
DNA: TGCGCCAGCAGCCCCACTCCCAGCGCGGCGGCCAACGTCCTGACTTTC

D: -
J: TRBJ1-2
size: many
V: TRBV6-1
CDR3: CASSEAVSGSYGYTF
DNA: TGTGCCAGCAGTGAAGCGGTTTCAGGATCCTATGGCTACACCTTC

D: TRBD2
J: TRBJ2-7
size: -
V: TRBV4-1
CDR3: CASSQALAGKSENYEQYF
DNA: TGCGCCAGCAGCCAAGCCCTAGCGGGAAAGTCAGAGAATTACGAGCAGTACTTC

D: -
J: TRBJ2-3
size: -
V: TRBV4-3
CDR3: CASSQAGTPSTDTQYF
DNA: TGCGCCAGCAGCCAGGCCGGGACTCCAAGCACAGATACGCAGTATTTT

D: TRBD2
J: TRBJ2-1
size: many
V: TRBV18
CDR3: CASSPSGGINEQFF
DNA: TGTGCCAGCTCACCGTCGGGAGGGATCAATGAGCAGTTCTTC

D: -
J: TRBJ2-3
size: -
V: TRBV5-1
CDR3: CASSLDVGLSTDTQYF
DNA: TGCGCCAGCAGCTTGGATGTGGGACTTAGCACAGATACGCAGTATTTT

D: -
J: TRBJ2-1
size: -
V: TRBV7-2
CDR3: CASSLDRASNEQFF
DNA: TGTGCCAGCAGCTTAGATCGGGCCTCCAATGAGCAGTTCTTC

D: TRBD1
J: TRBJ1-1
size: -
V: TRBV29-1
CDR3: CSVDQGADTEAFF
DNA: TGCAGCGTTGACCAGGGGGCTGACACTGAAGCTTTCTTT

D: -
J: TRBJ1-6
size: -
V: TRBV25-1
CDR3: CASRMQLSGSPLHF
DNA: TGTGCCAGCAGGATGCAACTTTCTGGATCACCCCTCCACTTT

D: -
J: TRBJ2-7
size: -
V: TRBV10-2
CDR3: CAARRGWGEQYF
DNA: TGCGCCGCCCGGCGCGGCTGGGGCGAGCAGTACTTC

D: -
J: TRBJ1-2
size: -
V: TRBV2
CDR3: CASTPDGRSFLYGYTF
DNA: TGTGCCAGCACCCCTGATGGACGGAGCTTCCTCTATGGCTACACCTTC

D: -
J: TRBJ1-1
size: -
V: TRBV11-3
CDR3: CASSLGSLKGGEAFF
DNA: TGTGCCAGCAGCCTAGGGTCCCTCAAGGGCGGTGAAGCTTTCTTT

D: -
J: TRBJ2-5
size: -
V: TRBV18
CDR3: CASSPRAQETQYF
DNA: TGTGCCAGCTCACCAAGGGCCCAAGAGACCCAGTACTTC

D: -
J: TRBJ2-5
size: -
V: TRBV7-6
CDR3: CASSLTPAQETQYF
DNA: TGTGCCAGCAGCTTAACTCCAGCGCAAGAGACCCAGTACTTC

D: -
J: TRBJ2-3
size: many
V: TRBV18
CDR3: CASSPGGTDTQYF
DNA: TGTGCCAGCTCACCGGGGGGCACAGATACGCAGTATTTT

D: TRBD2
J: TRBJ2-1
size: -
V: TRBV7-2
CDR3: CASSATSGGRGNEQFF
DNA: TGTGCCAGCAGCGCAACTAGCGGGGGCCGAGGCAATGAGCAGTTCTTC

D: -
J: TRBJ2-3
size: -
V: TRBV2
CDR3: CASRTGSAPTDTQYF
DNA: TGTGCCAGCAGGACCGGGTCCGCCCCCACAGATACGCAGTATTTT

D: -
J: TRBJ2-2
size: once
V: TRBV7-3
CDR3: CASSRDRTDTGELFF
DNA: TGTGCCAGCAGCCGCGACAGGACCGACACCGGGGAGCTGTTTTTT

D: -
J: TRBJ2-7
size: -
V: TRBV9
CDR3: CASSDGPLREQYF
DNA: TGTGCCAGCAGCGATGGACCACTACGCGAGCAGTACTTC

D: -
J: TRBJ1-1
size: -
V: TRBV19
CDR3: CASSILGFNTEAFF
DNA: TGTGCCAGTAGTATATTGGGATTTAACACTGAAGCTTTCTTT

D: TRBD1
J: TRBJ1-2
size: once
V: TRBV28
CDR3: CASFIDRATGYGYTF
DNA: TGTGCCAGCTTCATCGACAGGGCCACTGGCTATGGCTACACCTTC

D: TRBD1
J: TRBJ2-1
size: -
V: TRBV18
CDR3: CASSPDRGQGNEQFF
DNA: TGTGCCAGCTCGCCCGACAGGGGCCAGGGCAATGAGCAGTTCTTC

D: -
J: TRBJ2-1
size: -
V: TRBV9
CDR3: CASSVGASRSGEQFF
DNA: TGTGCCAGCAGCGTCGGGGCCTCACGTAGCGGTGAGCAGTTCTTC

D: -
J: TRBJ2-7
size: -
V: TRBV6-1
CDR3: CASGDTNTYEQYF
DNA: TGTGCCAGCGGGGACACGAATACCTACGAGCAGTACTTC